The 20 T cell receptor beta chains reported below all come from one sample, sequenced in a study of T-cell reconstitution after alpha-beta-depleted transplantation in children. Unique molecular identifiers were incorporated when the TCRbeta library was constructed. TCRdb re-called the PCR reads through MiXCR, storing one row per CDR3 protein. The sample consists of 600,000 to 800,000 distinct CDR3 sequences, around 13% of them appearing once. The sequencing used PBMCs, collected before TCRalphabeta/CD19-depleted stem cell transplant. Source of these receptors: a girl aged 2-10 years with congenital amegakaryocytic thrombocytopenia, due to receive a stem cell transplant.

This clonotype has a handful of counts. The chain employs TRBV18 and TRBJ2-3; 13 bases are a match to TRBD2. There are 16 residues in the CDR3. Germline V gene sequence: CDR1 KGHSH, CDR2 LQKENI. Trimming at V came to 4 bases and at J to 4 bases, leaving 5 bases not matched to a gene. In nucleotides, the CDR3 is TGTGCCAGCTCACATCGGACTAGCGGGAGCTCAGATACGCAGTATTTT. Protein sequence: CASSHRTSGSSDTQYF.

This clonotype was observed a handful of times. The rearrangement links TRBV5-1 to TRBJ2-3; 10 bases align to TRBD1. Trimming removed 8 bases from V and 8 bases from J; junction bases left unmatched: 11. Germline values: CDR1 SGHRS, CDR2 YFSETQ. This CDR3 region has 14 residues. The CDR3 bases are TGCGCCAGTCGGAAAGACAGGGGGCCAAGTACGCAGTATTTT. This translates into CASRKDRGPSTQYF.

The J gene is TRBJ2-4, the V gene TRBV20-1, with 9 bases that match TRBD2. V lost 3 bases, J lost 0 bases, and 9 bases stayed unmatched. The germline gives CDR1 DFQATT, CDR2 SNEGSKA (reference sequence). The CDR3 is made up of 17 amino acids. The CDR3 DNA reads TGCAGTGCTAGGAAGCGGGAGGTGACAGAAGCCAAAAACATTCAGTACTTC. It encodes CSARKREVTEAKNIQYF.

The chain has TRBV14 and TRBJ2-3; D is uncertain. This CDR3 is 18 amino acids long. V was trimmed by 4 bases and J by 0 bases, leaving 20 bases between them. Looked up from germline, CDR1 is SGHDN and CDR2 is FVKESK. CDR3 in amino acids: CASSPRSGYYDSTDTQYF. For the CDR3, the DNA is TGTGCCAGCAGCCCGAGGTCCGGGTATTACGATAGCACAGATACGCAGTATTTT.

This clonotype was detected only a few times. This CDR3 is CSAGIEGQPAEQYF. The CDR3 DNA is TGCAGTGCTGGGATAGAAGGACAGCCGGCGGAGCAGTACTTC. This chain uses TRBV20-1 with TRBJ2-7; D might be TRBD1 (6 bases). Trimming shortened V by 5 bases and J by 7 bases, and 21 bases separated the two germline ends. Germline CDR1 is DFQATT and CDR2 is SNEGSKA (reference sequence). CDR3 length: 14 amino acids.

This clonotype appeared a few times. The V and J genes are TRBV20-1 and TRBJ1-3, with D possibly TRBD1 on 5 matching bases. The CDR3 extends over 14 amino acids. CDR1 is DFQATT, CDR2 SNEGSKA, per germline (reference sequence). Between the trimmed V and J ends, which lost 3 bases and 7 bases, there was a span of 16 bases. The CDR3 reads CSAREQGGKNTIYF. DNA of the CDR3: TGCAGTGCTAGGGAGCAGGGTGGTAAGAACACCATATATTTT.

The chain carries TRBV11-2 and TRBJ2-7, with D perhaps TRBD1 or TRBD2 (5 bases each). CDR1 is SGHAT and CDR2 is FQNNGV in the germline V gene. V was clipped by 5 bases and J by 2 bases, with 22 bases between them. The CDR3 contains 17 residues. DNA for the CDR3: TGTGCCAGCAGCCCCCGTCCCGGACAAGGGAGAGCCTACGAGCAGTACTTC. Encoded protein: CASSPRPGQGRAYEQYF.

This clonotype was seen repeatedly, ten times or more. J is TRBJ2-7 and V is TRBV27; the D gene is possibly TRBD1 (5 bases). This CDR3 has 12 residues. V was cut by 3 bases and J by 5 bases, with 8 bases left in between. Germline CDR1 and CDR2: MNHEY and SMNVEV (reference sequence). The CDR3 region is CASSLIGDEQYF. In DNA, the CDR3 is TGTGCCAGCAGTTTGATAGGGGACGAGCAGTACTTC.

This clonotype came up many times. This chain joins TRBV12-3 or TRBV12-4 and TRBJ2-5; maybe TRBD1 (6 bases). The length of the CDR3 is 16 residues. Deletions cut 3 bases from V and 0 bases from J, with 14 bases between. Here the CDR3 reads CASSFTPGHYQETQYF. For the CDR3, the DNA is TGTGCCAGCAGTTTCACGCCGGGACATTACCAAGAGACCCAGTACTTC.

The chain links TRBV15 to TRBJ2-1, with TRBD2 identical over 10 bases. Germline V gives CDR1 LNHNV, CDR2 YYDKDF (reference sequence). This CDR3 contains 15 residues. J lost 7 bases, V lost 3 bases, and 6 bases had no gene match. The CDR3 DNA reads TGTGCCACCAGCAGTCTAGCGGGAGTACAGAATGAGCAGTTCTTC. Translating it yields CATSSLAGVQNEQFF. The full variable domain, completed using reference TRBV15 and TRBJ2-1, is DAMVIQNPRYQVTQFGKPVTLSCSQTLNHNVMYWYQQKSSQAPKLLFHYYDKDFNNEADTPDNFQSRRPNTSFCFLDIRSPGLGDTAMYLCATSSLAGVQNEQFFGPGTRLTVL.

V is TRBV20-1 and J is TRBJ2-7, with D perhaps TRBD2 (6 bases). Germline values: CDR1 DFQATT, CDR2 SNEGSKA (reference sequence). V was clipped by 6 bases and J by 2 bases, with 17 bases between them. The CDR3 runs to 14 residues. The CDR3 reads CSAEIPGRPYEQYF. Here the CDR3 DNA reads TGCAGTGCGGAGATTCCTGGGAGGCCCTACGAGCAGTACTTC.

This clonotype was picked up many times. This sequence joins TRBV7-9 and TRBJ2-2; possible D gene TRBD2, 5 bases. The ends were cut back, 5 bases at V and 6 bases at J, with 16 bases in the middle. This CDR3 is built from 15 residues. In germline, CDR1 is SEHNR, CDR2 FQNEAQ (reference sequence). The CDR3 nucleotides are TGTGCCAGCAGCGAAACGCCGGGGTTTCCCGGGGAGCTGTTTTTT. As protein: CASSETPGFPGELFF. Full variable domain (remainder filled in from reference TRBV7-9 and TRBJ2-2): DTGVSQNPRHKITKRGQNVTFRCDPISEHNRLYWYRQTLGQGPEFLTYFQNEAQLEKSRLLSDRFSAERPKGSFSTLEIQRTEQGDSAMYLCASSETPGFPGELFFGEGSRLTVL.

At least ten counts were recorded for this clonotype. The chain has TRBV5-1 and TRBJ2-1; perhaps TRBD2 as D (6 bases). The germline gives CDR1 SGHRS, CDR2 YFSETQ. This CDR3 has 14 amino acids. Between the trimmed V and J ends, which lost 5 bases and 1 base, there was a span of 10 bases. The CDR3 here is CASSWTTSYNEQFF. The CDR3 DNA follows: TGCGCCAGCAGTTGGACTACATCCTACAATGAGCAGTTCTTC.

There are many counts of this clonotype. The chain uses TRBV5-1 and TRBJ2-7, with D possibly matching TRBD2 (6 bases). Trimming took 1 base from V and 4 from J, leaving 15 bases between them. The CDR3 spans 15 residues. Germline CDR1 reads SGHRS; CDR2 reads YFSETQ. The CDR3 sequence is CASSLNSGLGYEQYF. The CDR3 DNA is TGCGCCAGCAGCTTGAACTCGGGACTCGGGTACGAGCAGTACTTC. The variable domain in full, completed from reference TRBV5-1 and TRBJ2-7, reads KAGVTQTPRYLIKTRGQQVTLSCSPISGHRSVSWYQQTPGQGLQFLFEYFSETQRNKGNFPGRFSGRQFSNSRSEMNVSTLELGDSALYLCASSLNSGLGYEQYFGPGTRLTVT.

There are many counts of this clonotype. This chain uses TRBV20-1 with TRBJ2-7; unclear D gene. V shed 3 bases and J shed 5 bases, with 8 bases lying between them. CDR3 size: 11 residues. Looked up from germline, CDR1 is DFQATT and CDR2 is SNEGSKA (reference sequence). The CDR3 DNA reads as TGCAGTGCTAGCACCTCGGACGAGCAGTACTTC. Translation: CSASTSDEQYF.

In its sample, this clonotype was seen a few times. The V gene is TRBV5-1, the J gene TRBJ2-6, with a tentative D call TRBD1 (5 bases). The germline CDR1 and CDR2 sequences are SGHRS and YFSETQ. With 5 bases removed from V and 2 bases from J, the gap between germline ends came to 14 bases. The CDR3 is 16 amino acids. DNA for the CDR3: TGCGCCAGCAGGAATTCTCCAGGGCCTGGGGCCAACGTCCTGACTTTC. The encoded protein is CASRNSPGPGANVLTF.

This clonotype came up many times. This chain links TRBV6-1 with TRBJ1-2; a possible D gene is TRBD1 (5 bases). Germline lookup yields CDR1 MNHNS and CDR2 SASEGT. The CDR3 runs to 15 residues. V gave up 8 bases and J gave up 1 base, with 17 bases separating them. CDR3 protein: CASGTYRIYNYGYTF. CDR3 nucleotide sequence: TGTGCCAGCGGCACATACAGGATCTATAACTATGGCTACACCTTC.

The V and J genes are TRBV7-9 and TRBJ2-2; 8 positions match TRBD1. Per the germline V gene, CDR1 is SEHNR and CDR2 is FQNEAQ (reference sequence). Trimming cost V 0 bases and J 5 bases; bases outside gene matches: 5. The CDR3 has 16 amino acids. This chain's CDR3 is CASSLALTGVTGELFF. The CDR3 DNA is TGTGCCAGCAGCTTAGCGTTGACAGGGGTGACCGGGGAGCTGTTTTTT.

There are many counts of this clonotype. The CDR3 DNA reads as TGCAGTGCTATCGGGGGAGGCCCCTCGGGTGAGCAGTTCTTC. Residues: CSAIGGGPSGEQFF. V usage is TRBV20-1 and J usage is TRBJ2-1, with D perhaps TRBD2 (6 bases). Germline V gene data show CDR1 as DFQATT and CDR2 as SNEGSKA (reference sequence). This CDR3 comprises 14 residues. V was shortened by 4 bases and J by 9 bases, with 19 bases between the two germline ends.

The V call is TRBV28, the J call TRBJ2-1, with 9 bases matching TRBD2. Germline assignment: CDR1 MDHEN and CDR2 SYDVKM. Germline trimming cut 4 bases from V and 16 bases from J; bases unmatched to any gene: 14. The CDR3 covers 14 residues. CDR3 DNA: TGTGCCAGCAGTTCACCTAGCGGGACCATTTGGGGATTCTTC. This encodes CASSSPSGTIWGFF.